The TCR beta chain described here comes from a study of cytomegalovirus exposure and HLA in healthy donors. Overall study context: Under 85% of around 390 genotyped donors fell in the Caucasian-associated ancestry cluster. Study-level results: There were several of the most significant clusters that appeared linked to common viral pathogens in a later analysis.

On this clone itself: Antigen specificity is unknown.

The length of the CDR3 is 20 residues. V dropped 1 base and J dropped 9; count of bases not matched to a gene: 20. In germline, CDR1 is MDHEN, CDR2 SYDVKM. The PCR contained 60 Vbeta and 13 Jbeta primers. Profiled with immunoSEQ multiplex PCR; TCRdb holds only in-frame clones, not every one. The sample includes approximately 100,000 clones, about three quarters seen only once; the top ten take about 1.5%. J is TRBJ2-5 and V is TRBV28; 13 nucleotides match TRBD2. Sequenced sample: PBMCs. This TCR was recovered from a man aged 35-49 years in good health and CMV-seronegative. The CDR3 sequence is CASSLFRIGLAGEPGIAQYF. The CDR3 DNA is TGTGCCAGCAGTTTATTCCGGATCGGACTAGCGGGGGAGCCGGGTATTGCCCAGTACTTC.